This T cell receptor (beta chain) is drawn from a study of beta chain features in type 1 diabetes. Turning to the study itself: Sorted cells, about 98,000,000 in number, were examined across all samples. General study results and limits: Researchers reported that naive, central memory and Treg TCRB repertoires appeared more similar in patients than in healthy donors. Short templates might get an advantage during PCR, and this would be equal in patients and controls. TCRB CDR3s were moderately but significantly shorter in Type 1 diabetes patients in all four CD4+ subsets.

This clone has a count of ten or more. Its antigen remains unidentified. Trimming removed 0 bases from V and 9 bases from J, with 10 bases in between. The CDR3 runs 13 residues. Germline CDR1 SGDLS, CDR2 YYNGEE. Of the isolated RNA, all was reverse transcribed, and so the sequenced material was expressed TCRB transcripts. Data came from immunoSEQ multiplex PCR; TCRdb stores just in-frame clones and leaves some out. The data hold 120,000 or so clones, with 17% observed a single time. Populations obtained by sorting all exceeded 95% purity. This receptor was obtained from a man younger than 30 with type 1 diabetes. The chain couples TRBV9 to TRBJ2-1; the D is unclear. The sequencing input was central memory CD4+ T cells from blood. The CDR3 is CASSVDGVGEQFF. The CDR3, as DNA: TGTGCCAGCAGCGTAGATGGCGTCGGTGAGCAGTTCTTC.